These T cell receptor beta chains were read from a single sample in a study of Ad26.COV2.S vaccination and SARS-CoV-2 variants. TCRdb's table, derived via immunoSEQ multiplex PCR, lists solely in-frame clones and lacks some. The sample comprises nearly 400,000 clones, about nine tenths of which are singletons, and around 2% rests with the top ten. The sequencing here drew on peripheral blood, taken in a trial of Ad26.COV2.S vaccine versus placebo. These receptors all stem from a person between 18 and 59 years old who received the Ad26.COV2.S COVID-19 vaccine or a placebo. The CDR3 runs from the conserved cysteine through the conserved F or W. Each record gives: D gene, V gene, clone size, J gene, CDR3 protein, CDR3 DNA. The D gene is left open where the match is weak. A clone size is listed for some rows: how often the clone was seen (once, few, many), or a class if it is expanded.

D: NA; V: TRBV29-1; size: NA; J: TRBJ2-7; CDR3: CSARTSMPAEQYF; DNA: TGCAGCGCCCGGACTTCTATGCCTGCCGAGCAGTACTTC
D: NA; V: TRBV10-3; size: NA; J: TRBJ1-5; CDR3: CAISESIGGDQPQHF; DNA: TGTGCCATCAGTGAGTCGATCGGCGGTGATCAGCCCCAGCATTTT
D: TRBD2; V: TRBV27; size: NA; J: TRBJ2-1; CDR3: CASSLRGLAGAWQFF; DNA: TGTGCCAGCAGTTTAAGGGGACTAGCGGGAGCGTGGCAGTTCTTC
D: NA; V: TRBV12-3/TRBV12-4; size: NA; J: TRBJ2-1; CDR3: CASSAGEQFF; DNA: TGTGCCAGCAGCGCCGGGGAGCAGTTCTTC
D: NA; V: TRBV2; size: few; J: TRBJ2-7; CDR3: CASSLQGIPYEQYF; DNA: TGTGCCAGCAGCCTACAGGGAATCCCCTACGAGCAGTACTTC
D: TRBD2; V: TRBV29-1; size: NA; J: TRBJ2-7; CDR3: CSAGGTSGYEQYF; DNA: TGCAGCGCAGGAGGGACTAGCGGCTACGAGCAGTACTTC
D: NA; V: TRBV10-3; size: NA; J: TRBJ2-3; CDR3: CAISDEGRPSTDTQYF; DNA: TGTGCCATCAGTGACGAGGGGAGACCCAGCACAGATACGCAGTATTTT
D: TRBD1; V: TRBV19; size: NA; J: TRBJ2-2; CDR3: CASGRDRGLGGELFF; DNA: TGTGCCAGTGGACGGGACAGGGGGCTTGGCGGGGAGCTGTTTTTT
D: TRBD2; V: TRBV5-4; size: NA; J: TRBJ2-7; CDR3: CASSLTSVLYEQYF; DNA: TGTGCCAGCAGCTTGACTAGCGTCCTCTACGAGCAGTACTTC
D: NA; V: TRBV29-1; size: few; J: TRBJ1-5; CDR3: CSVEDGPERSQHF; DNA: TGCAGCGTTGAAGATGGGCCAGAAAGATCCCAGCATTTT
D: NA; V: TRBV2; size: NA; J: TRBJ1-1; CDR3: CASSVTGNTEAFF; DNA: TGTGCCAGCAGCGTGACAGGGAACACTGAAGCTTTCTTT
D: NA; V: TRBV19; size: NA; J: TRBJ1-2; CDR3: CASSSRQTPGGYTF; DNA: TGTGCCAGTAGTTCCCGACAGACCCCAGGTGGCTACACCTTC
D: TRBD2; V: TRBV5-1; size: NA; J: TRBJ2-3; CDR3: CASSLELAGGFTDTQYF; DNA: TGCGCCAGCAGCTTGGAACTAGCGGGAGGGTTCACAGATACGCAGTATTTT
D: NA; V: TRBV7-2; size: NA; J: TRBJ1-1; CDR3: CASSLFRTAAFF; DNA: TGTGCCAGCAGCTTATTTCGGACCGCGGCTTTCTTT
D: TRBD1; V: TRBV9; size: NA; J: TRBJ1-5; CDR3: CASSDGTENQPQHF; DNA: TGTGCCAGCAGCGACGGGACAGAAAATCAGCCCCAGCATTTT
D: NA; V: TRBV12-5; size: NA; J: TRBJ1-2; CDR3: CASGLGGYGYTF; DNA: TGTGCTAGTGGTTTGGGAGGGTATGGCTACACCTTC
D: TRBD2; V: TRBV18; size: NA; J: TRBJ2-2; CDR3: CASSPLGGAAGELFF; DNA: TGTGCCAGCTCACCCCTCGGGGGGGCCGCCGGGGAGCTGTTTTTT
D: NA; V: TRBV18; size: NA; J: TRBJ2-2; CDR3: CASSPLGTPNTGELFF; DNA: TGTGCCAGCTCACCCCTCGGGACTCCTAACACCGGGGAGCTGTTTTTT
D: TRBD2; V: TRBV4-2; size: few; J: TRBJ2-7; CDR3: CASSQVSSGSHF; DNA: TGTGCCAGCAGCCAAGTCTCTAGCGGGAGCCACTTC
D: TRBD2; V: TRBV7-3; size: NA; J: TRBJ2-2; CDR3: CASSLGGRVSNTGELFF; DNA: TGTGCCAGCAGCTTAGGCGGGAGGGTTTCGAACACCGGGGAGCTGTTTTTT
D: TRBD2; V: TRBV7-2; size: NA; J: TRBJ2-1; CDR3: CASSHGTSGSTYNEQFF; DNA: TGTGCCAGCAGCCATGGGACTAGCGGGAGTACCTACAATGAGCAGTTCTTC
D: TRBD1; V: TRBV5-1; size: NA; J: TRBJ2-2; CDR3: CASSKRQGSNTGELFF; DNA: TGCGCCAGCAGCAAAAGACAGGGCTCGAACACCGGGGAGCTGTTTTTT
D: TRBD1; V: TRBV28; size: NA; J: TRBJ1-2; CDR3: CAARTGGSYGYTF; DNA: TGTGCCGCACGGACAGGGGGAAGTTATGGCTACACCTTC
D: TRBD2; V: TRBV7-9; size: NA; J: TRBJ2-3; CDR3: CASSRSGRGDTQYF; DNA: TGTGCCAGCAGCAGGAGCGGGAGAGGGGATACGCAGTATTTT
D: TRBD2; V: TRBV28; size: NA; J: TRBJ2-7; CDR3: CASSPWSTSVSYEQYF; DNA: TGTGCCAGCAGTCCATGGTCGACTAGCGTCTCCTACGAGCAGTACTTC
D: TRBD1; V: TRBV13; size: many; J: TRBJ2-3; CDR3: CASSLRQGTDTQYF; DNA: TGTGCCAGCAGCCTGAGACAGGGGACAGATACGCAGTATTTT
D: TRBD2; V: TRBV7-3; size: NA; J: TRBJ2-1; CDR3: CASSSRLAASGVF; DNA: TGTGCCAGCAGCTCTAGACTAGCGGCCAGCGGGGTCTTC
D: TRBD2; V: TRBV11-2; size: NA; J: TRBJ2-1; CDR3: CASRFSGRALNEQFF; DNA: TGTGCCAGCAGGTTTAGCGGGAGGGCCCTGAATGAGCAGTTCTTC
D: NA; V: TRBV5-5; size: few; J: TRBJ1-3; CDR3: CASSPGQLNTIYF; DNA: TGTGCCAGCAGCCCCGGACAGCTAAACACCATATATTTT
D: TRBD2; V: TRBV10-3; size: once; J: TRBJ2-3; CDR3: CAIGAGGPPDTQYF; DNA: TGTGCCATCGGAGCGGGAGGGCCACCAGATACGCAGTATTTT
D: TRBD1; V: TRBV2; size: NA; J: TRBJ2-7; CDR3: CASRAGGYEQYF; DNA: TGTGCCAGCAGGGCAGGGGGCTACGAGCAGTACTTC
D: TRBD1; V: TRBV7-2; size: few; J: TRBJ1-1; CDR3: CASSQDRMNTEAFF; DNA: TGTGCCAGCAGCCAGGACAGGATGAACACTGAAGCTTTCTTT
D: TRBD1; V: TRBV2; size: NA; J: TRBJ1-5; CDR3: CASRNDRGNQPQHF; DNA: TGTGCCAGCAGGAACGACAGGGGCAATCAGCCCCAGCATTTT
D: TRBD2; V: TRBV7-3; size: NA; J: TRBJ2-1; CDR3: CASSLEGGGVGNEQFF; DNA: TGTGCCAGCAGCTTAGAGGGCGGGGGAGTAGGCAATGAGCAGTTCTTC
D: NA; V: TRBV6-2/TRBV6-3; size: NA; J: TRBJ1-2; CDR3: CASSFVSWTSNYGYTF; DNA: TGTGCCAGCAGTTTCGTGTCGTGGACGTCTAACTATGGCTACACCTTC